This T cell receptor beta chain was recovered during a study of cytomegalovirus exposure and HLA in healthy donors (dated by TCRdb to the late 2010s). For context, the study as a whole: According to an earlier analysis of 450 to 650 of the donors, about 190 million T cells yielded approximately 120 million unique TCR beta sequences and about 280 Gb of sequence data. An early release that covered about 600 HLA-typed donors contained 300 to 350 gigabases of sequencing data and about 93 million unique TCR sequences. Genome-wide SNP genotypes for about 65% of the 666 donors were used in a later genetic analysis, which treated that subset as a discovery cohort. The study aimed to test whether cataloging public T cell receptors could reveal signatures of past pathogen exposure. Across about 380 genotyped donors of the cohort, an average of approximately 220,000 unique TCR beta nucleotide sequences per donor were sequenced, and approximately 19% of those sequences were non-productive. Typing coverage differed by locus: A, B, C, DRB1 and DQB1 were typed in about 620-630 donors, DQA1 in 500 to 550, DPA1 in 600 to 610, and DPB1 in roughly 470. A later analysis re-analyzed previously published TCR beta repertoires from 666 donors and added high-resolution HLA genotyping to study TCR occurrence patterns. To predict cytomegalovirus infection status, the study combined high-throughput TCR immunosequencing, statistical association of individual TCRs with disease status, and machine learning. The genetic ancestry cluster associated with self-reported Caucasian donors included over 80% of the roughly 400 genotyped donors. To decide whether each TCR beta V gene segment behaved as functional or pseudogenic, an earlier analysis of some 570 of the donors relied on high-throughput TCR beta sequencing. HLA typing included class I and class II loci at four-digit resolution. Every discovery cohort repertoire had been produced on one sequencing platform. Donor age, sex, ethnicity and CMV serostatus were compiled together with the repertoire data. Four or five DR-DQ haplotypes were treated as single units for association and clustering because of strong linkage in the cohort. Along with the approximately 650-subject first cohort, a separate validation cohort of over a hundred different subjects was used. The study used immunosequencing to profile the T cell repertoires of hundreds of subjects and linked those repertoires to cytomegalovirus serostatus. In the later analysis, no new phenotypic data were used to find candidate immune exposures; instead, reliance was placed on TCR beta sequences and their occurrence across donors.

Spanning cysteine to phenylalanine, the CDR3 consists of 15 amino acids. The CDR3 DNA has 45 bases and is translated from base 1. The germline V gene specifies MNHEY as CDR1 and SVGAGI as CDR2. The V end gives up 5 bases and the J end 3 bases, leaving 8 bases in the junction not matched to a gene. On this clone itself: Its cognate antigen has yet to be identified. Base qualities were left out, and no much larger clone turns up one base away.

Library preparation used the immunoSEQ multiplex PCR assay. For the multiplex PCR, a mixture combining 60 forward primers for TCR Vbeta segments and 13 reverse primers for TCR Jbeta segments was used. The CDR3 region of rearranged TCR beta genes was amplified from genomic DNA by a multiplex PCR assay. The amplified TCR beta libraries were sequenced on the Illumina HiSeq System as 87-base-pair reads. Per the original workflow: In a later analysis, roughly 80 million unique TCR beta chains were counted across the roughly 610 repertoires, and around 11 million of these chains were shared by at least two donors. To remove PCR and sequencing errors, raw reads were error-corrected and collapsed into unique sequences using a nearest-neighbor algorithm that merged closely related sequences. To assign V, D and J gene segments, CDR3 sequences were aligned to IMGT reference sequences. Each retained sequence needed at least a six-nucleotide match to both a V gene segment and a J gene segment. A rearrangement was called productive if the CDR3 had no stop codons and remained in frame with V and J, and every other rearrangement was called non-productive. Following IMGT convention, CDR3 was defined as the stretch from the second conserved V-encoded cysteine up to the conserved J-encoded phenylalanine. The earlier analysis of about 620 of the donors excluded sequences that lacked an unambiguous match to a single V gene segment. An earlier analysis of over 450 of the donors classified V segments as functional when productive rearrangements were above 56.7% and as segregating when the standard deviation between donors was above 5%. To diagnose cytomegalovirus status from the catalog of TCR beta chain sequences, a statistical classification framework was built. V and J gene assignment, in a later analysis, came from comparing TCR nucleotide sequences with IMGT/GENE-DB human TR gene sequences. Using the TCRdist pipeline, a later analysis assigned CDR3 sequences along with most-parsimonious VDJ recombination scenarios. In a later analysis, every TCR beta chain was defined by the combination of its CDR3 amino acid sequence and its V-gene family, and reads without a unique V-gene family were dropped. In a later analysis, fewer than 600 highly shared, low-generation-probability nucleotide sequences were removed to address suspected cross-contamination and a sequencing artifact. In a later analysis, a clonal expansion index was calculated for each public chain from normalized within-repertoire ranks of inferred template counts. Generation probabilities in a later analysis came from a VDJ recombination model fitted to out-of-frame rearrangements, and those results were checked against IGoR. Hypergeometric tests were used in a later analysis to score TCR-TCR, TCR-HLA and TCR-CMV co-occurrence, with a repertoire-size bias correction applied to the TCR pairs. A later analysis estimated false discovery rates by permuting HLA or CMV assignments 20 times. In a later analysis, co-occurring TCRs were grouped using DBSCAN, with TCRdist sequence similarity added in when clustering inside HLA-allele-positive subsets. Repertoires with fewer than 30,000 or more than 120,000 public chains were left out of co-occurrence clustering, as were about five repertoires with anomalous nucleotide sharing. As stored in TCRdb, this immuneACCESS dataset retains in-frame rearrangements with V and J assigned. A fraction of the clones does not appear; measured against another copy, unresolved V genes explain less than half of the discrepancy, and the remainder lacks a known reason. V, J and clone size derive from that table, while D and trimming were established from the DNA sequence. This sample gives under 40,000 clones in total; approximately 79% of them show up just once. 8.4% of the sample is taken by the ten largest.

In total, roughly 670 healthy bone marrow donors made up the cohort. Cohort members were all nominally healthy when sampled, although unrecorded immune exposures were likely present. The donor tested CMV seropositive, placing the donor among the approximately 310 seropositive members of the cohort. Every donor gave a peripheral blood sample, and the peripheral blood mononuclear cells from that sample were used for TCR beta sequencing. Genomic DNA was extracted from the blood cell samples with the Qiagen DNeasy Blood Extraction Kit. What the work shows at the level of the full study, not this receptor alone: An earlier analysis of approximately 600 of the donors showed that most TCR beta V segments appeared in productive rearrangements either about 87% or about 30% of the time, which broadly matched IMGT annotations. The presence/absence analyses assumed that sequencing depth was roughly uniform across donors, and that assumption may not be true. Most TCR sequences were observed very rarely across donors, whereas some public TCRs were present in many individuals. The study listed over 150 TCR beta chains as associated with cytomegalovirus. In this cohort, only TCR beta chains were sequenced, and detectable features were limited by the absence of alpha or paired-chain data. In a later analysis, TCR association rates were found to vary across HLA loci, with the most associated TCRs seen for DRB1 alleles and the fewest for HLA-C alleles. The classifier was reported to diagnose cytomegalovirus status with high specificity and sensitivity in both the original cohort and the validation cohort. About 17 rarely observed V segments, including chromosome 9 orphons, were excluded from the earlier analysis of about 610 of the donors because counts were too low. A further reported finding was that TCR beta sequences accurately predicted the HLA-A and HLA-B alleles for most subjects in the first cohort. In a later analysis, 16,951 TCR beta sequences were associated with specific HLA alleles at a false discovery rate of 0.05. A group of highly shared sequence variants was considered likely to be a technical artifact of the sequencing pipeline. An association between a missense DCLRE1C variant and V-gene and J-gene trimming of TCR beta chains was found in a later genetic analysis and replicated in an independent cohort. The 87-base-pair reads could not distinguish some IMGT-functional V segments, including TRBV6-2 and TRBV6-3, so those segments were excluded. Assigning TCR associations to individual alleles was difficult when HLA alleles, especially DR and DQ, strongly co-occurred. Compared with equally common non-associated chains, HLA-associated TCR beta chains in a later analysis were more clonally expanded and had lower generation probabilities. According to a later genetic analysis, donors in an Asian-associated ancestry cluster had fewer N-insertions in productive TCRs than the approximately 670-donor mean. For the cohort, immune exposure information was limited to CMV serostatus. A later analysis reported that several top co-occurrence clusters appeared linked to parvovirus B19, influenza, CMV and Epstein-Barr virus. Correlated functional status among segregating V segments might reflect linkage disequilibrium, but an unknown experimental factor could not be ruled out. A later analysis found that most CMV-associated TCR beta chains appeared HLA-restricted, with HLA associations seemingly driven largely by CMV exposure. Because some donors lacked HLA typing at each locus, the association tests relied only on the typed subset. The authors suggested that the approach could potentially be extended to other disease states and immunological phenotypes. Three of the identified cytomegalovirus-associated TCR beta chains were confirmed in vitro to be specific for cytomegalovirus antigens.

Sequencing used PBMCs. The V gene is TRBV6-5 and the J gene is TRBJ1-2; TRBD1 agrees with 8 junctional bases. The sequence was obtained from a woman in her twenties or thirties in good health and CMV-seropositive. The DNA sequence reads TGTGCCAGCAGTACGCGACAGGGGCGCCACTATGGCTACACCTTC. Its product reads: CASSTRQGRHYGYTF.